This T cell receptor beta chain stems from a study of T cell responses to AZD1222 COVID-19 vaccine. Study-level findings and limits: Clonal diversity was possibly underestimated, and the donors were mostly white British, with more females. Seropositive status at baseline applied to only 5 to 7 AZD1222 recipients. Spike was spanned by vaccine-associated CD4 TCRs, which were dominant at 160-218 and 743-854.

Trimming left V 4 bases short and J 3 bases short, with 10 bases between. CDR1 SGHNT and CDR2 YENEEA come from the germline V gene. The CDR3 length is 14 residues. The protocol was immunoSEQ multiplex PCR, while the TCRdb copy is restricted to in-frame clones and leaves out a portion. This sample yields some 95,000 clones, of which over 85% are seen a single time; 2.8% belongs to the top ten. A word on this clone: Its specificity is not known.

The sequence was collected from an adult in good health. This chain uses TRBV11-3 with TRBJ1-3; no definite D call. Source: peripheral blood, taken on day 0 of MenACWY control vaccination. The CDR3 DNA sequence: TGTGCCAGCAGCTCTAACCCCGGTGGAAACACCATATATTTT. The encoded protein is CASSSNPGGNTIYF.